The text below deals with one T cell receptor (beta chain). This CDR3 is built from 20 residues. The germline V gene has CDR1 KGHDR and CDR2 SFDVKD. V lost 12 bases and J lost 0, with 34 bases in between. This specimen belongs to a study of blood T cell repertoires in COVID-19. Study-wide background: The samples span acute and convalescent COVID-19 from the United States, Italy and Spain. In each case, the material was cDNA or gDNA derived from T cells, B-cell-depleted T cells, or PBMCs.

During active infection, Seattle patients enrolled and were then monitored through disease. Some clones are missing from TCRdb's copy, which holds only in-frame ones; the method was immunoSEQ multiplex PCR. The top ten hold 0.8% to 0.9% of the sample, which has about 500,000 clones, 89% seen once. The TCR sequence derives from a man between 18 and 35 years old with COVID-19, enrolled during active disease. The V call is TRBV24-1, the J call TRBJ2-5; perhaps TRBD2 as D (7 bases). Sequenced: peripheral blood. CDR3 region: CAPGGHRGGPGDGNQETQYF. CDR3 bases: TGTGCCCCCGGGGGTCACCGCGGGGGCCCTGGTGATGGAAACCAAGAGACCCAGTACTTC.